The entry below describes one T cell receptor beta chain. These data originate in a study of control samples from healthy donors and cancer patients. The CDR3 is 15 residues long. V gave up 2 bases and J gave up 4 bases, with 14 bases separating them. CDR1 KGHSH and CDR2 LQKENI come from the germline V gene. Measured with immunoSEQ multiplex PCR; TCRdb has only the in-frame clones, and not every one. The sample shows about 140,000 clones, just under 95% of them seen only once. The TCR was taken from a man aged 30 to 39 in good health. The V call is TRBV18, the J call TRBJ1-1, with D possibly matching TRBD1 (5 bases). The material sequenced was blood. CDR3: CASSPRRVTATEAFF. The CDR3 nucleotides read TGTGCCAGCTCACCAAGAAGGGTGACAGCCACTGAAGCTTTCTTT.